This TCR beta chain stems from a study of blood T cell repertoires in COVID-19. Overall study: Samples of COVID-19 (acute and convalescent) were obtained from the United States, Italy and Spain. T cells, B-cell-depleted T cells, or PBMCs supplied cDNA or gDNA.

Germline assignment: CDR1 SGHAT and CDR2 FQNNGV. Trimming at V came to 5 bases and at J to 5 bases, leaving 9 bases not matched to a gene. The CDR3 is 15 residues long. Original analysis: Nucleated cell number was recorded as an estimate derived from reference gene primer amplification. Here immunoSEQ multiplex PCR was the method, and the copy in TCRdb shows in-frame clones only, minus some. V and J calls and clone size are copied from that table; D and trimming were computed from the DNA. This table has 95,000 to 150,000 clones, roughly 84% appearing once. Sequencing input: peripheral blood. The chain is built from TRBV11-2 and TRBJ2-5, with 9 bases matching TRBD1. The TCR was taken from a woman of 80 years or more with acute or convalescent COVID-19. The CDR3 loop reads CASSEGTGLLETQYF. The CDR3 region has the DNA TGTGCCAGCAGCGAGGGGACAGGGCTTCTGGAGACCCAGTACTTC.